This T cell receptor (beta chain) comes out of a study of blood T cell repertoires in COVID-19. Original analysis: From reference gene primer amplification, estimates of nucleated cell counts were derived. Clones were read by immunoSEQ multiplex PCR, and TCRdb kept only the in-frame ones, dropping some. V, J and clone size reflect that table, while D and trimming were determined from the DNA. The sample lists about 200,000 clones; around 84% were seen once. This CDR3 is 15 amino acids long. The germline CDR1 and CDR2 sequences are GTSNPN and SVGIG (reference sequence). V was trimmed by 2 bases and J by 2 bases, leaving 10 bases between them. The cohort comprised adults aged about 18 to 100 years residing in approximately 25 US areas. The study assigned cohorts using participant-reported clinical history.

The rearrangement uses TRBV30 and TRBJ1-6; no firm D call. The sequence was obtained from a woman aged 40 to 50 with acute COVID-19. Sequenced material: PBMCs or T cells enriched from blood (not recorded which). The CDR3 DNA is TGTGCCTGGAGTAGGCAAGGAGCCTATAATTCACCCCTCCACTTT. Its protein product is CAWSRQGAYNSPLHF. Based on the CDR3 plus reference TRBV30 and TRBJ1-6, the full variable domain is SQTIHQWPATLVQPVGSPLSLECTVEGTSNPNLYWYRQAAGRGLQLLFYSVGIGQISSEVPQNLSASRPQDRQFILSSKKLLLSDSGFYLCAWSRQGAYNSPLHFGNGTRLTVT.